This entry concerns a single T cell receptor (beta chain). The identical CDR3 is also encoded by other nucleotide sequences in the sample. Profiling relied on immunoSEQ multiplex PCR, and the TCRdb table lists in-frame clones only, not all of them. The sample yields about 170,000 clones, roughly 87% seen once. The sample belongs to a study of blood T cell repertoires in COVID-19. Participant-reported clinical history was the basis for cohort assignment. The CDR3 extends over 12 amino acids. Germline lookup yields CDR1 SNHLY and CDR2 FYNNEI. With 7 bases removed from V and 3 bases from J, the gap between germline ends came to 10 bases.

Sequences were obtained from PBMCs or T cells enriched from blood (not recorded which). V and J are TRBV2 and TRBJ2-7, with a possible D match to TRBD1 (5 bases). The receptor's source is a human donor with acute COVID-19. The donor label of this sample is uncertain. CDR3 in DNA: TGTGCCAGCACTCAGGGAAGCTACGAGCAGTACTTC. It translates to CASTQGSYEQYF.